This T cell receptor beta chain comes out of a study of beta chain features in type 1 diabetes. Study-wide results and limits: The study found fewer insertions and more deletions at VDJ junctions in type 1 diabetes patients.

The V and J ends lost 4 bases and 4 bases, in that order; junction bases with no gene match: 7. Germline CDR1 reads MNHEY; CDR2 reads SMNVEV (reference sequence). The CDR3 sequence is 15 residues long. Per donor, one heparinised blood draw averaged approximately 110 mL. Sorting of CD4+ naive, central memory, regulatory and stem cell-like memory cells was performed via CD45RO/CCR7/CD25/CD127/CD95/CD27. In all sorted populations, purity surpassed 98%. This clone was counted only a few times. Its antigen is as yet unknown. The study reverse transcribed the entire isolated RNA, so it sequenced expressed TCRB transcripts. Sequencing used immunoSEQ multiplex PCR; TCRdb keeps in-frame clones, though not all of them. This table holds some 400,000 clones, roughly 16% found once.

The chain uses TRBV27 and TRBJ1-1, with 9 bases fitting TRBD1. Sequenced sample: naive CD4+ T cells from blood. The source is a woman in her late teens or twenties in good health. The CDR3 nucleotides are TGTGCCAGCAGTTCACAGGGGGCGGACGGCACTGAAGCTTTCTTT. This codes for CASSSQGADGTEAFF.